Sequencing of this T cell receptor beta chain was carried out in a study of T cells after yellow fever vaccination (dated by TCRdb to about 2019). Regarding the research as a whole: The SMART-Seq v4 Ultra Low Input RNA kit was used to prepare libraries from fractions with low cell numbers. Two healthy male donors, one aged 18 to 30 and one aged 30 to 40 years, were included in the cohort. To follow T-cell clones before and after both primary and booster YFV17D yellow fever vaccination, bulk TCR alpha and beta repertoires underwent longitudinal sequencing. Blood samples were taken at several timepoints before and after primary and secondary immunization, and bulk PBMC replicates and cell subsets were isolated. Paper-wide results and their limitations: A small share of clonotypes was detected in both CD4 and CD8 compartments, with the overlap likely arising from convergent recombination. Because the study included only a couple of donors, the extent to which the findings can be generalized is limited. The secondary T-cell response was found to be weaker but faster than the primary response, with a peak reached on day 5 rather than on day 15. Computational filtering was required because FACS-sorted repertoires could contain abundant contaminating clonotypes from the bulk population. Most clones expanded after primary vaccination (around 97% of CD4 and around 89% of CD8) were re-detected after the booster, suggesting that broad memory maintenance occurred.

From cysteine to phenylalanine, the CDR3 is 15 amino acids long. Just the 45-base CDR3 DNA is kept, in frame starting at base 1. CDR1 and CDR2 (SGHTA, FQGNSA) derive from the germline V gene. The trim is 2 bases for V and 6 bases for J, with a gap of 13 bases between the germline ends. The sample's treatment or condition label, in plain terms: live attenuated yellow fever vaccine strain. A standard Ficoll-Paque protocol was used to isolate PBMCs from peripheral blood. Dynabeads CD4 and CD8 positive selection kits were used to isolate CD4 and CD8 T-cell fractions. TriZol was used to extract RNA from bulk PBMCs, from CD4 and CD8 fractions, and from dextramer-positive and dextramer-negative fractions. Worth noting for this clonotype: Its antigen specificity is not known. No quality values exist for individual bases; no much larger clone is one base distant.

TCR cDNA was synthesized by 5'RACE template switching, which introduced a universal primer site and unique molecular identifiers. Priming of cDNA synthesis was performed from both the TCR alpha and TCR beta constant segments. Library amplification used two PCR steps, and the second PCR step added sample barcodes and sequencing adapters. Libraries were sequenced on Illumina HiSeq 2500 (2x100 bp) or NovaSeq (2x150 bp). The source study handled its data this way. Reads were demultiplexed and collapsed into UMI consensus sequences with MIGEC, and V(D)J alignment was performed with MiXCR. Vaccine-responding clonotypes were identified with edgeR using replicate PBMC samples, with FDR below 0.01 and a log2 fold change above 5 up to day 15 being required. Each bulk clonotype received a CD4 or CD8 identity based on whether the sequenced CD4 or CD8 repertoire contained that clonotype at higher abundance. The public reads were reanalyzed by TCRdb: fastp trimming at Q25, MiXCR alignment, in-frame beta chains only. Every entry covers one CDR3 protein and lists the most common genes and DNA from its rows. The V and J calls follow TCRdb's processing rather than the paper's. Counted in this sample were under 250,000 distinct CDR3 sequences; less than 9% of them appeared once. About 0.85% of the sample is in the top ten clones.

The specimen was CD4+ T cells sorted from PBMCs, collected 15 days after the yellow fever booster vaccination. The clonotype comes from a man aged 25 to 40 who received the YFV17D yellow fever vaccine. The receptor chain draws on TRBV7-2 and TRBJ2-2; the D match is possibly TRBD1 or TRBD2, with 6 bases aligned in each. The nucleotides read TGTGCCAGCAGCTTATTTCGGGGGCAGGCCGGGGAGCTGTTTTTT. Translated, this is CASSLFRGQAGELFF.